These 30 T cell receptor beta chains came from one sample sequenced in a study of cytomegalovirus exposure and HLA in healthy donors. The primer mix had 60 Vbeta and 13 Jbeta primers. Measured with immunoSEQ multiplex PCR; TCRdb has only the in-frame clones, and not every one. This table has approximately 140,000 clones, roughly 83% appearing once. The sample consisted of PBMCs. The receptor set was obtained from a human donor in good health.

DNA of the CDR3: TGTGCCAGCAGCCAGTCCTTAGCGGGGAGGAACACCGGGGAGCTGTTTTTT. Translation gives CASSQSLAGRNTGELFF. The gene calls are TRBV7-9 and TRBJ2-2, with 8 bases aligning to TRBD2. Germline CDR1 reads SEHNR; CDR2 reads FQNEAQ (reference sequence). The CDR3 runs to 17 residues. V lost 5 bases, J lost 1 base, and 9 bases stayed unmatched.

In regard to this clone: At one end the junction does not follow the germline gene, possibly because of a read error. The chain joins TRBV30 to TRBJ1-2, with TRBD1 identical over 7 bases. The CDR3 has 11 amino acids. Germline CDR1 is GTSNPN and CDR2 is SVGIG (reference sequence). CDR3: CACGQDYGYPF. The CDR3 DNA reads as TGTGCCTGCGGACAGGACTATGGCTACCCCTTC.

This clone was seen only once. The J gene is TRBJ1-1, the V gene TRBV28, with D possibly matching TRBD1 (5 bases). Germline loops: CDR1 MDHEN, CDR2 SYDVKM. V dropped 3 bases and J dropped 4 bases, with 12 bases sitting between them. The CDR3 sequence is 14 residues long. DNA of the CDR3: TGTGCCAGCAGTTTCGTGGGGGGATCCACTGAAGCTTTCTTT. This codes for CASSFVGGSTEAFF.

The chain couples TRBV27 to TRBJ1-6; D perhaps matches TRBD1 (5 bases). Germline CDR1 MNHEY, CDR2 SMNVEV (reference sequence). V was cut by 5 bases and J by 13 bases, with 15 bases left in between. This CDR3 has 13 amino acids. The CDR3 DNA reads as TGTGCCAGCAGTAGCAGACAGATCCCGCCCCTCCACTTT. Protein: CASSSRQIPPLHF.

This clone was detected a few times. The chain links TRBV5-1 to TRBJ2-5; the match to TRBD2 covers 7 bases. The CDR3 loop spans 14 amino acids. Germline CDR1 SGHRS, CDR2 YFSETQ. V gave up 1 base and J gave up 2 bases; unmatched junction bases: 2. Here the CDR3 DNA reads TGCGCCAGCAGCTTGCGACTAGCTCAAGAGACCCAGTACTTC. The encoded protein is CASSLRLAQETQYF.

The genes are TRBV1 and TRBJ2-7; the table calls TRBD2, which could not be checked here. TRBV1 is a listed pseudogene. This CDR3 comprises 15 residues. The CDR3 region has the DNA TGCACCAGCGGGGCTTATGCTAGCGACTCCTACGAGCAGTACTTC. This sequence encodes CTSGAYASDSYEQYF.

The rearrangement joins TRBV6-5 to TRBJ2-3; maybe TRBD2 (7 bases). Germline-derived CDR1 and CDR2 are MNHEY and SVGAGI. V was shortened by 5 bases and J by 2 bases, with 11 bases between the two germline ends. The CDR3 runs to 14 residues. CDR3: CASSRRGPTDTQYF. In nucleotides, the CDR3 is TGTGCCAGCAGTCGGCGGGGGCCCACAGATACGCAGTATTTT.

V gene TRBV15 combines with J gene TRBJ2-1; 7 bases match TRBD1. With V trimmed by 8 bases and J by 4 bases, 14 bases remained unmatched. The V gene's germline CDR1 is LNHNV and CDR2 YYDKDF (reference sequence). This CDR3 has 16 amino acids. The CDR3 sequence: CATCQLPGQHYNEQFF. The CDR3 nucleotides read TGTGCCACCTGTCAGCTACCGGGACAGCATTACAATGAGCAGTTCTTC. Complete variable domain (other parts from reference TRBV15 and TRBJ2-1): DAMVIQNPRYQVTQFGKPVTLSCSQTLNHNVMYWYQQKSSQAPKLLFHYYDKDFNNEADTPDNFQSRRPNTSFCFLDIRSPGLGDTAMYLCATCQLPGQHYNEQFFGPGTRLTVL.

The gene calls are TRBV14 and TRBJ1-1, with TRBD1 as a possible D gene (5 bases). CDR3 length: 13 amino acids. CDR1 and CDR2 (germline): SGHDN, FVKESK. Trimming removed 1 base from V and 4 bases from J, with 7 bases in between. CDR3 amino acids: CASSQGRATEAFF. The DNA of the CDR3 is TGTGCCAGCAGCCAAGGCAGGGCCACTGAAGCTTTCTTT.

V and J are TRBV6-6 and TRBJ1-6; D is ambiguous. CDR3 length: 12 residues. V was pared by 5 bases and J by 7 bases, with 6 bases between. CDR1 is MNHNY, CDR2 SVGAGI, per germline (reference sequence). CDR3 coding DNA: TGTGCCAGCAGTCGCCAGAATTCACCCCTCCACTTT. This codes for CASSRQNSPLHF.

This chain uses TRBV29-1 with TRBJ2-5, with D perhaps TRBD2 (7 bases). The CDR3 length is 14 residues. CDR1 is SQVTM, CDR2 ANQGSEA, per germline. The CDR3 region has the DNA TGCAGGTGGGGGGGGGCGGTCTGTCTAGAGACCCAGTACTTC. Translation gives CRWGGAVCLETQYF.

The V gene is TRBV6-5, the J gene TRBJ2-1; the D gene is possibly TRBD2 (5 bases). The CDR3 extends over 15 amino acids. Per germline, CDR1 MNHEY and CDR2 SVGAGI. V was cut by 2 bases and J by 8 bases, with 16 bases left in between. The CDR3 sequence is CASSYPSGQSYEQFF. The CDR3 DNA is TGTGCCAGCAGTTACCCCAGCGGTCAATCGTATGAGCAGTTCTTC.

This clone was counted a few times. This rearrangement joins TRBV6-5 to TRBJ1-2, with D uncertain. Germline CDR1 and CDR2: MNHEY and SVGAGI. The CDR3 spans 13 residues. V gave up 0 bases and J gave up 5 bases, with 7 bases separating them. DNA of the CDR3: TGTGCCAGCAGTTACTCGTTACAGTATGGCTACACCTTC. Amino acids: CASSYSLQYGYTF.

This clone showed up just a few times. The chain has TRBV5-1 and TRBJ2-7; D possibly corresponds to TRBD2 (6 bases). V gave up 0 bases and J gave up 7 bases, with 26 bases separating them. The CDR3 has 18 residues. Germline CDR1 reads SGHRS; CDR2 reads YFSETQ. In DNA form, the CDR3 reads TGCGCCAGCAGCTTGGCTCCCGGAACGACTAGTTACACTAGGGAGCAGTACTTC. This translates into CASSLAPGTTSYTREQYF.

The CDR3 DNA reads TGTGCCAGCAGCCCACAGGGACTAGCGGGAGGATTTGGGGAGCTGTTTTTT. Residues: CASSPQGLAGGFGELFF. The rearrangement joins TRBV9 to TRBJ2-2; 15 bases are a match to TRBD2. Germline-derived CDR1 and CDR2 are SGDLS and YYNGEE. The V segment lost 4 bases and the J segment 8 bases; nucleotides outside the gene matches: 9. The CDR3 length is 17 residues.

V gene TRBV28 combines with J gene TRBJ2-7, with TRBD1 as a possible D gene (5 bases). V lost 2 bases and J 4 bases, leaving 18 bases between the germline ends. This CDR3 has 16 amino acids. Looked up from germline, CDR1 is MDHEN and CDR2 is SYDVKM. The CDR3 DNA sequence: TGTGCCAGCAGTTTAAGTCTAGGGGCGGTGAGTTACGAGCAGTACTTC. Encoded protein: CASSLSLGAVSYEQYF.

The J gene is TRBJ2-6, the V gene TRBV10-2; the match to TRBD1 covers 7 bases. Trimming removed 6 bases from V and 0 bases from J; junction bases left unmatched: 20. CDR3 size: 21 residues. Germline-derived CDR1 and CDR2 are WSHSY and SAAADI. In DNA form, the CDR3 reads TGCGCCAGCAGGGAGACCTCAGAAGGCCGGGACAGAGGCTCTGGGGCCAACGTCCTGACTTTC. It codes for CASRETSEGRDRGSGANVLTF.

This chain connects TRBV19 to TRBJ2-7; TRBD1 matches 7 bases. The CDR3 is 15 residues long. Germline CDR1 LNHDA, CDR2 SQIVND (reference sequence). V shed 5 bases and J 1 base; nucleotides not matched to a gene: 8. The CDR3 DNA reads TGTGCCAGTAGTCCAGGACCAGGGGGATCCTACGAGCAGTACTTC. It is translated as CASSPGPGGSYEQYF.

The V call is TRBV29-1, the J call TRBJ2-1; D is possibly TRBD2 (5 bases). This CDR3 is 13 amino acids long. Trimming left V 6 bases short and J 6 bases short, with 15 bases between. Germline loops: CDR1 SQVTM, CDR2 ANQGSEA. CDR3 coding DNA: TGCAGCGTGCCCCGGACGGCGGGCAATGAGCAGTTCTTC. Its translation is CSVPRTAGNEQFF.

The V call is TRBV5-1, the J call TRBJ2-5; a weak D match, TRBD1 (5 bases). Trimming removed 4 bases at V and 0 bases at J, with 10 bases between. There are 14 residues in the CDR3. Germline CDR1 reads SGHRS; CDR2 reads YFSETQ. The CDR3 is CASSMPGYQETQYF. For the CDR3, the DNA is TGCGCCAGCAGCATGCCAGGGTACCAAGAGACCCAGTACTTC. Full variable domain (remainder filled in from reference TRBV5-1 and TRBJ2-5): KAGVTQTPRYLIKTRGQQVTLSCSPISGHRSVSWYQQTPGQGLQFLFEYFSETQRNKGNFPGRFSGRQFSNSRSEMNVSTLELGDSALYLCASSMPGYQETQYFGPGTRLLVL.

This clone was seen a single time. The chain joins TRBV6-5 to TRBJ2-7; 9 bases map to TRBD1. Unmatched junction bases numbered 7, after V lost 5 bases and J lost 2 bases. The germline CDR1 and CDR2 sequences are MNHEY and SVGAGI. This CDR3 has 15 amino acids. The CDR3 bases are TGTGCCAGCAGTATCGGACAGGGGAGGCCCTACGAGCAGTACTTC. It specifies CASSIGQGRPYEQYF.

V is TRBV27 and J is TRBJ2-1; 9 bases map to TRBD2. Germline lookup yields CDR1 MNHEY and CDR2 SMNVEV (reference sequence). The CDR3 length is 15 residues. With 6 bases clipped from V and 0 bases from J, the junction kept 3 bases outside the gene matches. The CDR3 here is CASRLAGISYNEQFF. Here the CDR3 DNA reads TGTGCCAGCAGGCTAGCGGGAATCTCCTACAATGAGCAGTTCTTC.

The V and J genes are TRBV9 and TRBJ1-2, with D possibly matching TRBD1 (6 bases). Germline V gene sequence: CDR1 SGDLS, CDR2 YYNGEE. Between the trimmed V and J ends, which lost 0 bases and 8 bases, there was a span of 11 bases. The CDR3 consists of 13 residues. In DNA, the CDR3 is TGTGCCAGCAGCGTAGAAACAGGGCAAGGCTACACCTTC. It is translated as CASSVETGQGYTF. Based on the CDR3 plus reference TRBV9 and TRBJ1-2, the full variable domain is DSGVTQTPKHLITATGQRVTLRCSPRSGDLSVYWYQQSLDQGLQFLIQYYNGEERAKGNILERFSAQQFPDLHSELNLSSLELGDSALYFCASSVETGQGYTFGSGTRLTVV.

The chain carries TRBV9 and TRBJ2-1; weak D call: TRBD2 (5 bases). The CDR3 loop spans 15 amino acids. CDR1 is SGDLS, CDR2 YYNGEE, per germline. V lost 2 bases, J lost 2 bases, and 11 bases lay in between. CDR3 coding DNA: TGTGCCAGCAGCGTTGGAAGCGGTACCTACAATGAGCAGTTCTTC. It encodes CASSVGSGTYNEQFF.

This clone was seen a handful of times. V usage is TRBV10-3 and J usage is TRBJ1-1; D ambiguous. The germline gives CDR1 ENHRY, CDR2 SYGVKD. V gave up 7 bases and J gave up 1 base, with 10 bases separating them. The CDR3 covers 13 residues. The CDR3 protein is CAINAEPNTEAFF. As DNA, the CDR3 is TGTGCCATCAATGCGGAACCGAACACTGAAGCTTTCTTT.

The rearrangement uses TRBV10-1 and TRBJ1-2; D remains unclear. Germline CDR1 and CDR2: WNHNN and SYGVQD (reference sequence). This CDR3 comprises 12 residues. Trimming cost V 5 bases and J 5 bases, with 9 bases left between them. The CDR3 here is CASSTREYGYTF. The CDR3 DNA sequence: TGCGCCAGCAGTACACGGGAATATGGCTACACCTTC.

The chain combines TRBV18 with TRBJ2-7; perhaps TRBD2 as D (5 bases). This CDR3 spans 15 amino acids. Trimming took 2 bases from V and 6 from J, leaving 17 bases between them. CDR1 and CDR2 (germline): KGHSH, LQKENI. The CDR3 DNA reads TGTGCCAGCTCACCAGTCAGGAGGCGGGTTAGCGAGCAGTACTTC. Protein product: CASSPVRRRVSEQYF.

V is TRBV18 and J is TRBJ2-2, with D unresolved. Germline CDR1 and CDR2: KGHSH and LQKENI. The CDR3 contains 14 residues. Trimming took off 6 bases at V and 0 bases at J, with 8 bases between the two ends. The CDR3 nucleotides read TGTGCCAGCTCGGGCACCCCGAACACCGGGGAGCTGTTTTTT. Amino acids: CASSGTPNTGELFF.

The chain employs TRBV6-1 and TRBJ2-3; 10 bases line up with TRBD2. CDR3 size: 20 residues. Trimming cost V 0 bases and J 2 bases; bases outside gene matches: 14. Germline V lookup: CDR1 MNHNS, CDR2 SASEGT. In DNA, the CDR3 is TGTGCCAGCAGTGAAGCGGGCGCTAGCGGGAGACGAGGGGCCACAGATACGCAGTATTTT. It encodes CASSEAGASGRRGATDTQYF.

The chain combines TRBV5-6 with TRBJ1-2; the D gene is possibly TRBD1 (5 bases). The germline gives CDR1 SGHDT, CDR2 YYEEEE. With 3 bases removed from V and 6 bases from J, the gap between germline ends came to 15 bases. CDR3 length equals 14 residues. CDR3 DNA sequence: TGTGCCAGCAGCTCTAGACAGACCATCAATGGCTACACCTTC. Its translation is CASSSRQTINGYTF.